One T cell receptor (beta chain) is described in this entry. Its cognate antigen has yet to be identified. Base quality data are lacking; no much larger clone is found one base away. This specimen comes from a study of blood T cell repertoires in COVID-19 (dated by TCRdb to 2018 to 2021). Regarding the research as a whole: Collaborator samples came from the United States, Italy and Spain and covered acute and convalescent phases of COVID-19. The repertoires were released in a freely available public database intended as a resource for research on the immune response to SARS-CoV-2. The samples were drawn from two sources: the first 160 participants of the ongoing ImmuneRACE study, and 950 to 1,500 subjects contributed by 6 global collaborators. Subjects who had been exposed to COVID-19, were actively infected with it, or had recovered from it provided the deeply sampled blood TCRbeta repertoires that made up the dataset. Sample metadata almost always included a de-identified subject ID, COVID-19 status, age in years and sex. The prospective study material was composed of cDNA or gDNA derived from T cells, B-cell-depleted T cells, or PBMCs. Where available, HLA class I and class II types were taken from metadata supplied by the sample provider and were not determined by assay-based typing.

The collaborating institutions used their own protocols to collect whole blood in K2EDTA tubes. For TCRbeta analysis, collaborators shipped samples as frozen whole blood, isolated PBMCs, or DNA extracted from either of those sample types. Between the V and J ends, shortened by 1 base and 3 bases respectively, the junction contains 10 bases. Via the germline V gene (reference sequence), CDR1 is LGHDT and CDR2 YNNKEL. The CDR3 covers 15 residues, taking in both the cysteine and the phenylalanine. Just CDR3 DNA is preserved here, 45 bases in frame from base 1. TCRbeta CDR3 regions were amplified from genomic DNA using the immunoSEQ Assay, a bias-controlled multiplex PCR. The original pipeline was this. Nucleated cell counts per sample were estimated from amplification of reference gene primers within the assay. To quantify the absolute abundance of each unique TCRbeta CDR3 rearrangement, sequence reads were collapsed and filtered. For each sample, productive Simpson clonality was calculated as the square root of Simpson's diversity index across productive rearrangements. TCRdb re-hosts the immuneACCESS table, in-frame sequences only. Its copies lack some clones; in the studies checked, an unresolved V gene accounts for under half of them, and the cause for the rest is not known. V and J calls and clone size are given by that table; D and trimming were obtained from the DNA. In all, the sample holds 370,000 or so clones, and approximately 80% of those were seen once. In total, the top ten clones hold more than 0.95% of the sample.

General conclusions and limits of the study: How much clinical and demographic metadata was included differed by source and by participant, and the metadata was provided uncurated.

Input material: peripheral blood. The rearrangement combines TRBV3-1 (or the pseudogene TRBV3-2) with TRBJ1-5; no D gene is confidently identified. The origin of this receptor is a human donor with acute or convalescent COVID-19. The donor label of this sample is uncertain. The DNA sequence is TGTGCCAGCAGCCAAGGAGTTGGTGACAATCAGCCCCAGCATTTT. Translated, it gives CASSQGVGDNQPQHF.